This TCR beta chain derives from a study of blood T cells in healthy people across ages. Study-wide results and limits: Relative to aged donors, long-lived donors carried more naive CD4+ cells and displayed higher diversity.

Using a J-beta primer mix together with a sample-barcoded 5' primer, a second PCR was run for roughly 6 to 11 cycles. TCRdb itself ran the 5' RACE reads through MiXCR, one entry per CDR3 protein. There are approximately 1,000,000 distinct CDR3 sequences in the sample; around 43% occur only once, and over 15% lies in the top ten. In regard to this clonotype: Its antigen remains unidentified. The junction shows a germline mismatch at one end, possibly a read error.

The germline V gene encodes CDR1 SEHNR and CDR2 FQNEAQ (reference sequence). The CDR3 is 14 amino acids. This receptor was identified in an older woman in good health. Sequenced input: blood. V usage is TRBV7-9 and J usage is TRBJ1-2; no firm D call. The CDR3 sequence: CASSLGSRNHGYTF. In DNA form, the CDR3 reads TGTGCCAGCAGCTTAGGATCCCGTAACCATGGCTACACCTTC. Complete variable domain (other parts from reference TRBV7-9 and TRBJ1-2): DTGVSQNPRHKITKRGQNVTFRCDPISEHNRLYWYRQTLGQGPEFLTYFQNEAQLEKSRLLSDRFSAERPKGSFSTLEIQRTEQGDSAMYLCASSLGSRNHGYTFGSGTRLTVV.